This T cell receptor beta chain derives from a study of T-cell reconstitution after alpha-beta-depleted transplantation in children (dated by TCRdb to the mid-2010s). Turning to the overall study: The study quantitatively tracked T-cell immune reconstitution after TCRalphabeta/CD19-depleted allogeneic hematopoietic cell transplantation in children using TCR repertoire profiling. Study-wide findings and limitations: In some patients, high TCRbeta diversity at day 60 was attributed to recipient T cells and intrathymic progenitors that had survived conditioning. About two months after transplant, the apparently early recovery of alphabetaT-cell counts reportedly depended on just several hundred clones that had expanded rapidly and came from non-depleted graft cells. Hyperexpanded clone frequencies declined over subsequent months; after one year, T-cell counts and TCRbeta diversity were mostly attributed to newly produced T cells.

This clonotype was seen a handful of times. Its specific antigen is unknown. The input lacks base qualities; no much larger clone sits a single base away. Library generation was performed with PCR. Data came from an Illumina HiSeq 2500. Molecular barcoding was employed in the preparation of TCR libraries, with unique molecular identifiers being used to normalize TCRbeta repertoire quantification. The public reads were reanalyzed by TCRdb: fastp trimming at Q25, MiXCR alignment, in-frame beta chains only. One record per CDR3 amino acid sequence lists the most common genes and DNA. This sample is represented by 530,000 or so distinct CDR3 sequences; 27% of them were singletons. The ten largest clones take up around 36% of the sample. The sample's treatment or condition label, decoded: allogeneic hematopoietic cell transplantation with graft depleted of TCRalphabeta T cells and CD19 B cells. TCRalphabeta/CD19-depleted allogeneic hematopoietic cell grafts were given to the transplant recipients, all of whom were children.

At the junction V is shortened by 3 bases and J by 6 bases; bases outside the gene matches: 10. Inclusive of the bounding cysteine and phenylalanine, the CDR3 is 15 residues long. Here the CDR3 DNA is all that survives: 45 bases in frame from base 1. Taken from the germline V gene (reference sequence), the CDR1 and CDR2 loops are DFQATT and SNEGSKA. This specimen was PBMCs, taken before TCRalphabeta/CD19-depleted stem cell transplant. This chain joins TRBV20-1 to TRBJ2-1, with 8 bases in between that match TRBD1. This TCR came from a boy less than two years old with Wiskott-Aldrich syndrome, due to receive a stem cell transplant. The DNA reads as follows: TGCAGTGCTAGGCCTGGACAGGGACGAGGCAATGAGCAGTTCTTC. Its coded protein is CSARPGQGRGNEQFF.